This T cell receptor beta chain was obtained from a study of T cell responses to AZD1222 COVID-19 vaccine. For the study at large: Samples with a second dose at about 4 or about 12 weeks were pooled together. General observations from the study: It should be noted that donors were predominantly white British and more often female, and clonal diversity was possibly underestimated. Spike-wide vaccine-associated CD4 TCRs dominated at 160-218 and 743-854.

V was shortened by 1 base and J by 2 bases, with 7 bases between the two germline ends. From germline, CDR1 is SGHNT and CDR2 YYREEE (reference sequence). The CDR3 is 14 residues long. Measured with immunoSEQ multiplex PCR; TCRdb has only the in-frame clones, and not every one. The sample records some 150,000 clones, 91% being singletons. Regarding this clone: As yet, its antigen is unknown.

The receptor was derived from an adult in good health. The material was peripheral blood, obtained on day 0 of AZD1222 vaccination. The chain employs TRBV5-4 and TRBJ1-5, with D maybe TRBD1 (5 bases). CDR3 in DNA: TGTGCCAGCAGCTTGCAGGGTCGCAATCAGCCCCAGCATTTT. Its protein is CASSLQGRNQPQHF.